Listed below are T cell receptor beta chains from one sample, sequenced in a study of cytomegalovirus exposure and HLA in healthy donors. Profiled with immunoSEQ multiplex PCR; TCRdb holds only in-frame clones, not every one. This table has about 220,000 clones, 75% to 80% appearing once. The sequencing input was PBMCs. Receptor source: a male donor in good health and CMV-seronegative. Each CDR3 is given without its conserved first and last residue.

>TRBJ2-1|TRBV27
ASSLGTGYNEQF
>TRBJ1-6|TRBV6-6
ASGDRGMNSPLH
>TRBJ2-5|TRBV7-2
ASSWGTDGGETQY
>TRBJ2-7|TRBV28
ASSLQGGSYEQY
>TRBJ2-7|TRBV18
ASSPPGLAYEQY
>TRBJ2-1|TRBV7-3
ASSLSRGHNEQF
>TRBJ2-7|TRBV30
AWSPGYHEQY
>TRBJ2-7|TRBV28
ASSSVLITRDRMTYEQY
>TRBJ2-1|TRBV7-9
ASSSLGGGFPMMEQF
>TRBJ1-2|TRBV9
ASSVAQGGSYGYT
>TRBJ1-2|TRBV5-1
ASSWRTGSGYGYT
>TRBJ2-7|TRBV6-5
ASSPSSTGVYEQY
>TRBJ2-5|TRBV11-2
ASSLELGYQETQY
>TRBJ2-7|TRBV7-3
ASSPRGSYEQY
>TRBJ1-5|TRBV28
ASSRGFDQPQH
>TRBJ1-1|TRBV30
AWSENGGGTNTEAF
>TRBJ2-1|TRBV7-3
ASSLGAGGWNEQF
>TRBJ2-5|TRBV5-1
ASSFDNEETQY
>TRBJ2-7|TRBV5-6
ASSSRQGNYEQY
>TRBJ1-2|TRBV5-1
ASRSSGERYGYT
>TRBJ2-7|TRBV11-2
ASSVTGYSSGY
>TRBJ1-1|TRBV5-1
ASSLGGLNTEAF
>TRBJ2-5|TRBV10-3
AISGGLAGTQETQY
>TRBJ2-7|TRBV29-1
SVEDRASYEQY
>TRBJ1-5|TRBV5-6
ASTKPPEGAGQPQH
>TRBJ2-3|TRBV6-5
ASSLGGNTQY
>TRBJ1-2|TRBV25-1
ASRATSYGYT
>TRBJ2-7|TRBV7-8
ASSPDRELYEQY
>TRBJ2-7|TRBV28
ASSLRGLWYEQY
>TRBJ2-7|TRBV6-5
ASTDTYEQY
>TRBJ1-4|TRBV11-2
ASSLATGADEKLF
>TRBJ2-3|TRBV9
ASSVVAGATDTQY